This TCR beta chain was recorded in a study of T cell clones after liver transplantation. On the study more broadly: A pre-transplant mixed lymphocyte reaction with TCRbeta sequencing defined graft-donor-reactive clones followed in post-transplant blood. Standard immunosuppression, with no induction, continued until 12-24 months after transplant. Study-level points and caveats: Low donor cell numbers restricted donor-reactive repertoire measurement in a couple of subjects.

Trimming removed 2 bases from V and 7 bases from J, with 18 bases in between. Germline CDR1 GTSNPN, CDR2 SVGIG (reference sequence). The CDR3 extends over 15 amino acids. Regarding this clone: Its antigen is not identified.

TCRdb keeps only in-frame clones here, not all; method: immunoSEQ multiplex PCR. The sample includes 8,500 to 10,000 clones, roughly 79% of them seen just once. The rearrangement links TRBV30 to TRBJ2-1, with D maybe TRBD1 (5 bases). This TCR came from a human donor who received a liver transplant. The material sequenced was CD8+ T cells from blood, taken before liver transplant. CDR3 residues: CAWSLPLQGWNEQFF. The CDR3 DNA reads TGTGCCTGGAGTCTACCCTTGCAGGGTTGGAATGAGCAGTTCTTC.